The following is a T cell receptor (beta chain) sequence with its context. The antigen is unknown. This sample is drawn from a study of T cell responses to AZD1222 COVID-19 vaccine. The study, taken as a whole, reports: Possibly, clonal diversity was underestimated; donors were largely white British and included more females.

The V gene's germline CDR1 is MDHEN and CDR2 SYDVKM. The CDR3 has 13 amino acids. Trimming took 3 bases from V and 5 from J, leaving 8 bases between them. Produced via immunoSEQ multiplex PCR; TCRdb's table is partial and in-frame only. Of 100,000 to 150,000 clones listed, just under 90% are singletons. The TCR comes from an adult in good health. Sequences were derived from peripheral blood, sampled on day 0 of AZD1222 vaccination. The chain employs TRBV28 and TRBJ2-1, with D hard to call. The chain's CDR3 is CASSLSRNNEQFF. The DNA of the CDR3 is TGTGCCAGCAGTTTGTCGAGGAACAATGAGCAGTTCTTC.